The rows below give T cell receptor beta chains drawn from one sample of a study of Tregs in tolerant kidney transplant recipients. The method was immunoSEQ multiplex PCR; TCRdb's version includes in-frame clones alone and lacks a portion of them. The data hold 40,000 to 50,000 clones, with about 90% observed a single time. Sequenced: Tregs from blood. These receptors all stem from a human donor in good health. Both conserved end residues are part of each CDR3. A D gene is named only where the DNA matches it firmly. Size tells how often a clone was seen (once, few, many) or the class of an expanded clone, and some rows leave it out.

.	TRBV21-1	.	TRBJ2-7	CASSKRIGRGPGYEQYF	TGTGCCAGCAGCAAAAGAATCGGCAGGGGGCCTGGCTACGAGCAGTACTTC
TRBD1	TRBV7-8	.	TRBJ2-7	CASSKPDRGGYEQYF	TGTGCCAGCAGCAAACCCGACAGGGGGGGCTACGAGCAGTACTTC
TRBD2	TRBV4-2	.	TRBJ2-3	CASSKAGTSGAYTQYF	TGTGCCAGCAGCAAAGCCGGGACTAGCGGGGCTTATACGCAGTATTTT
TRBD1	TRBV5-1	.	TRBJ1-1	CASSSQTGGILNTEAFF	TGCGCCAGCAGCTCCCAGACAGGGGGCATACTGAACACTGAAGCTTTCTTT
.	TRBV2	.	TRBJ1-4	CASNPRRQGEKLFF	TGTGCCAGCAACCCCCGCCGGCAAGGTGAAAAACTGTTTTTT
.	TRBV18	.	TRBJ2-1	CASSPPGAARNEQFF	TGTGCCAGCTCACCACCCGGGGCGGCTAGGAATGAGCAGTTCTTC
TRBD1	TRBV16	.	TRBJ1-1	CASSQWGRGQFGTEAFF	TGTGCCAGCAGCCAATGGGGCAGGGGGCAGTTTGGCACTGAAGCTTTCTTT
.	TRBV10-3	.	TRBJ1-2	CAISERMSYGYTF	TGTGCCATCAGTGAGAGGATGTCCTATGGCTACACCTTC
TRBD1	TRBV7-2	.	TRBJ1-5	CASSPELLDRLNQPQHF	TGTGCCAGCAGCCCAGAATTGCTGGACAGGCTCAATCAGCCCCAGCATTTT
.	TRBV10-3	.	TRBJ1-6	CAISEMGNNSPLHF	TGTGCCATCAGTGAGATGGGTAATAATTCACCCCTCCACTTT
.	TRBV25-1	.	TRBJ2-1	CASTGFHEQFF	TGTGCCAGCACAGGGTTTCATGAGCAGTTCTTC
.	TRBV7-9	.	TRBJ2-1	CASRRGEFVRNEQFF	TGTGCCAGCAGACGTGGGGAGTTCGTAAGGAATGAGCAGTTCTTC
TRBD2	TRBV4-1	.	TRBJ2-5	CASSPRTSGGARVTQYF	TGCGCCAGCAGCCCTCGGACTAGCGGGGGGGCCCGGGTGACCCAGTACTTC
.	TRBV15	.	TRBJ2-7	CATSRDPGATYEQYF	TGTGCCACCAGCAGAGATCCGGGAGCCACCTACGAGCAGTACTTC
.	TRBV30	once	TRBJ1-6	CAWSVETVNSPLHF	TGTGCCTGGAGTGTCGAGACAGTGAATTCACCCCTCCACTTT